The rows below give T cell receptor beta chains drawn from one sample of a study of T cells after yellow fever vaccination. TCRdb fed the 5' RACE reads into MiXCR, producing one record per CDR3 protein. The data show about 52,000 distinct CDR3 sequences, about 6.6% seen once. Sequenced here: CD8+ T cells not binding an NS4B(214-222) dextramer, sorted from PBMCs, sampled roughly seven weeks after the first yellow fever vaccination. The receptors stem from a young man who received the YFV17D yellow fever vaccine. Each CDR3 is given with its conserved first and last residue. The D gene is left open where the match is weak. Some rows have no size entry. The others give once, few or many, or a class for an expanded clone.

J gene: TRBJ1-1
CDR3 length: 14
V gene: TRBV29-1
D gene: .
clone size: .
CDR3 protein: CSVELSGLALGAFF
CDR3 DNA: TGCAGCGTTGAATTGTCAGGGTTGGCCCTTGGCGCTTTCTTT

J gene: TRBJ2-2
CDR3 length: 11
V gene: TRBV2
D gene: .
clone size: many
CDR3 protein: CASYFSGELFF
CDR3 DNA: TGTGCCAGTTACTTCTCCGGGGAGCTGTTTTTT

J gene: TRBJ2-1
CDR3 length: 13
V gene: TRBV4-1
D gene: .
clone size: .
CDR3 protein: CASSQGPTGHEFF
CDR3 DNA: TGCGCCAGCAGCCAAGGGCCAACAGGCCACGAGTTCTTC

J gene: TRBJ1-6
CDR3 length: 14
V gene: TRBV20-1
D gene: .
clone size: few
CDR3 protein: CSAREGGGDRALHF
CDR3 DNA: TGCAGTGCTAGAGAAGGAGGGGGGGATCGGGCCCTCCACTTT

J gene: TRBJ2-5
CDR3 length: 17
V gene: TRBV4-2
D gene: .
clone size: few
CDR3 protein: CASSPDRGSGVGETQYF
CDR3 DNA: TGTGCCAGCAGCCCCGACCGGGGTTCGGGGGTAGGTGAGACCCAGTACTTC

J gene: TRBJ1-2
CDR3 length: 13
V gene: TRBV10-2
D gene: .
clone size: few
CDR3 protein: CASSENRLDGYTF
CDR3 DNA: TGCGCCAGCAGTGAGAACAGGTTGGATGGCTACACCTTC

J gene: TRBJ2-5
CDR3 length: 14
V gene: TRBV5-4
D gene: TRBD1
clone size: many
CDR3 protein: CASSWGTVQETQYF
CDR3 DNA: TGTGCCAGCAGCTGGGGGACAGTCCAAGAGACCCAGTACTTC

J gene: TRBJ1-5
CDR3 length: 15
V gene: TRBV9
D gene: .
clone size: many
CDR3 protein: CASSVTAGRNQPQHF
CDR3 DNA: TGTGCCAGCAGCGTAACAGCAGGGCGCAATCAGCCCCAGCATTTT

J gene: TRBJ1-6
CDR3 length: 13
V gene: TRBV20-1
D gene: .
clone size: many
CDR3 protein: CSARQGGNSPLHF
CDR3 DNA: TGCAGTGCTAGACAGGGAGGGAATTCACCCCTCCACTTT

J gene: TRBJ1-5
CDR3 length: 16
V gene: TRBV4-2
D gene: .
clone size: .
CDR3 protein: CASSQEGAGRGQPQHF
CDR3 DNA: TGTGCCAGCAGCCAAGAGGGGGCAGGGAGAGGTCAGCCCCAGCATTTT

J gene: TRBJ2-3
CDR3 length: 15
V gene: TRBV24-1
D gene: .
clone size: many
CDR3 protein: CATSDPDRYTDTQYF
CDR3 DNA: TGTGCCACCAGTGATCCGGACAGATACACAGATACGCAGTATTTT

J gene: TRBJ2-1
CDR3 length: 16
V gene: TRBV7-9
D gene: TRBD1
clone size: many
CDR3 protein: CASSSLGQGVIDEQFF
CDR3 DNA: TGTGCCAGCAGCTCTCTGGGACAGGGGGTCATCGATGAGCAGTTCTTC

J gene: TRBJ2-3
CDR3 length: 15
V gene: TRBV7-8
D gene: TRBD2
clone size: few
CDR3 protein: CASSRGGLDSDTQYF
CDR3 DNA: TGTGCCAGCAGCCGAGGGGGACTAGATTCGGATACGCAGTATTTT

J gene: TRBJ1-1
CDR3 length: 14
V gene: TRBV6-2/TRBV6-3
D gene: .
clone size: many
CDR3 protein: CASSRMGFQKGAFF
CDR3 DNA: TGTGCCAGCAGTCGCATGGGCTTTCAGAAGGGAGCTTTCTTT

J gene: TRBJ1-2
CDR3 length: 13
V gene: TRBV20-1
D gene: .
clone size: many
CDR3 protein: CSASYGTNYGYTF
CDR3 DNA: TGCAGTGCTAGTTATGGGACAAACTATGGCTACACCTTC

J gene: TRBJ2-1
CDR3 length: 13
V gene: TRBV5-4
D gene: .
clone size: many
CDR3 protein: CASSLTSFAEQFF
CDR3 DNA: TGTGCCAGCAGCTTGACTAGCTTTGCTGAGCAGTTCTTC

J gene: TRBJ2-7
CDR3 length: 15
V gene: TRBV5-5
D gene: .
clone size: many
CDR3 protein: CASSLISGPTYEQYF
CDR3 DNA: TGTGCCAGCAGCTTGATATCAGGGCCAACCTACGAGCAGTACTTC

J gene: TRBJ2-2
CDR3 length: 12
V gene: TRBV29-1
D gene: .
clone size: many
CDR3 protein: CSATGEAGELFF
CDR3 DNA: TGCAGCGCTACAGGGGAGGCCGGGGAGCTGTTTTTT

J gene: TRBJ1-4
CDR3 length: 16
V gene: TRBV5-1
D gene: TRBD1
clone size: .
CDR3 protein: CASSENRGPSNEKLFF
CDR3 DNA: TGCGCCAGCAGCGAAAACAGGGGTCCCTCCAATGAAAAACTGTTTTTT

J gene: TRBJ2-7
CDR3 length: 12
V gene: TRBV29-1
D gene: .
clone size: many
CDR3 protein: CSVEVADYEQYF
CDR3 DNA: TGCAGCGTTGAAGTAGCCGACTACGAGCAGTACTTC

J gene: TRBJ1-5
CDR3 length: 13
V gene: TRBV6-6
D gene: .
clone size: many
CDR3 protein: CASSYRGNQPQHF
CDR3 DNA: TGTGCCAGCAGTTATCGGGGAAATCAGCCCCAGCATTTT

J gene: TRBJ1-1
CDR3 length: 14
V gene: TRBV10-3
D gene: TRBD1
clone size: .
CDR3 protein: CAITRTGKNTEAFF
CDR3 DNA: TGTGCCATCACTCGGACAGGGAAGAACACTGAAGCTTTCTTT

J gene: TRBJ2-5
CDR3 length: 13
V gene: TRBV29-1
D gene: .
clone size: .
CDR3 protein: CSVSGPLGETQYF
CDR3 DNA: TGCAGCGTTAGCGGACCCCTGGGGGAGACCCAGTACTTC

J gene: TRBJ2-6
CDR3 length: 15
V gene: TRBV7-6
D gene: .
clone size: .
CDR3 protein: CASSFVRSGANVLTF
CDR3 DNA: TGTGCCAGCAGCTTTGTGCGCTCTGGGGCCAACGTCCTGACTTTC

J gene: TRBJ2-2
CDR3 length: 15
V gene: TRBV7-6
D gene: TRBD1
clone size: .
CDR3 protein: CASSSGTGYTGELFF
CDR3 DNA: TGTGCCAGCAGCTCCGGGACAGGGTACACCGGGGAGCTGTTTTTT

J gene: TRBJ1-2
CDR3 length: 14
V gene: TRBV7-2
D gene: .
clone size: .
CDR3 protein: CASSWTRGDYGYTF
CDR3 DNA: TGTGCCAGCAGCTGGACAAGGGGTGACTATGGCTACACCTTC

J gene: TRBJ2-1
CDR3 length: 11
V gene: TRBV29-1
D gene: .
clone size: few
CDR3 protein: CSGGSYNEQFF
CDR3 DNA: TGCAGCGGTGGGTCCTACAATGAGCAGTTCTTC

J gene: TRBJ2-3
CDR3 length: 17
V gene: TRBV12-3/TRBV12-4
D gene: TRBD2
clone size: .
CDR3 protein: CASSSTGTSGGTDTQYF
CDR3 DNA: TGTGCCAGCAGTTCTACCGGGACTAGCGGGGGGACAGATACGCAGTATTTT

J gene: TRBJ2-7
CDR3 length: 14
V gene: TRBV4-1
D gene: TRBD1
clone size: many
CDR3 protein: CASSSRTGGYEQYF
CDR3 DNA: TGCGCCAGCAGCTCTAGGACAGGGGGTTACGAGCAGTACTTC

J gene: TRBJ1-1
CDR3 length: 18
V gene: TRBV20-1
D gene: TRBD1
clone size: .
CDR3 protein: CSAPMATGAPVLNTEAFF
CDR3 DNA: TGCAGTGCCCCTATGGCGACAGGGGCCCCGGTTTTGAACACTGAAGCTTTCTTT

J gene: TRBJ1-2
CDR3 length: 15
V gene: TRBV7-9
D gene: TRBD1
clone size: .
CDR3 protein: CASSFPGQGPASTTF
CDR3 DNA: TGTGCCAGCAGCTTCCCGGGACAGGGCCCTGCGTCTACCACCTTC

J gene: TRBJ1-1
CDR3 length: 15
V gene: TRBV5-1
D gene: TRBD1
clone size: many
CDR3 protein: CASSLERTGGTEAFF
CDR3 DNA: TGCGCCAGCAGCTTGGAGAGGACAGGGGGCACTGAAGCTTTCTTT

J gene: TRBJ2-1
CDR3 length: 13
V gene: TRBV10-3
D gene: .
clone size: many
CDR3 protein: CAINGLPRDEQFF
CDR3 DNA: TGTGCCATCAATGGACTACCCAGAGATGAGCAGTTCTTC

J gene: TRBJ2-7
CDR3 length: 13
V gene: TRBV5-1
D gene: .
clone size: many
CDR3 protein: CASSLTSTYEQYF
CDR3 DNA: TGCGCCAGCAGCTTGACTAGTACCTACGAGCAGTACTTC

J gene: TRBJ2-1
CDR3 length: 14
V gene: TRBV6-1
D gene: TRBD2
clone size: .
CDR3 protein: CASSHGGGLNEQFF
CDR3 DNA: TGTGCCAGCAGCCACGGCGGGGGGCTCAATGAGCAGTTCTTC

J gene: TRBJ2-7
CDR3 length: 17
V gene: TRBV4-2
D gene: TRBD1
clone size: .
CDR3 protein: CASSQDIGRTGRIEQYF
CDR3 DNA: TGTGCCAGCAGCCAAGATATAGGAAGGACAGGGAGGATCGAGCAGTACTTC

J gene: TRBJ1-4
CDR3 length: 15
V gene: TRBV15
D gene: .
clone size: few
CDR3 protein: CATSRLDATNEKLFF
CDR3 DNA: TGTGCCACCAGCAGACTAGATGCAACTAATGAAAAACTGTTTTTT

J gene: TRBJ1-1
CDR3 length: 12
V gene: TRBV5-4
D gene: .
clone size: .
CDR3 protein: CASSWGSLEAFF
CDR3 DNA: TGTGCCAGCAGCTGGGGTTCTTTGGAAGCTTTCTTT

J gene: TRBJ2-4
CDR3 length: 20
V gene: TRBV11-1
D gene: .
clone size: .
CDR3 protein: CASSLAGDRRGKDEANIQYF
CDR3 DNA: TGTGCCAGCAGCTTAGCGGGGGATCGAAGAGGCAAGGACGAGGCTAACATTCAGTACTTC

J gene: TRBJ2-7
CDR3 length: 12
V gene: TRBV20-1
D gene: TRBD1
clone size: many
CDR3 protein: CSARTGTYEQYF
CDR3 DNA: TGCAGTGCTAGGACAGGGACCTACGAGCAGTACTTC

J gene: TRBJ2-5
CDR3 length: 14
V gene: TRBV12-3/TRBV12-4
D gene: .
clone size: many
CDR3 protein: CASRVQGLQETQYF
CDR3 DNA: TGTGCCAGCAGGGTTCAGGGCCTTCAAGAGACCCAGTACTTC